Here is one T cell receptor beta chain with its context. Its antigen is still unknown. Amplification used 60 Vbeta primers and 13 Jbeta primers. Measured with immunoSEQ multiplex PCR; TCRdb has only the in-frame clones, and not every one. This table has about 98,000 clones, roughly 70% appearing once. The sample belongs to a study of cytomegalovirus exposure and HLA in healthy donors. About the research overall: Some 85 million unique TCRs, all from HLA-typed donors, were included in an early release of the data. The study's findings and limits: In an earlier analysis, productive rearrangement rates for most beta V segments clustered near 87% or 30%. Many donors carried some public TCRs, although rarity characterized most TCR sequences. Later, an analysis showed that TCR beta chains associated with HLA were more clonally expanded than others that were equally common.

This CDR3 contains 10 residues. The germline V gene encodes CDR1 SQVTM and CDR2 ANQGSEA. J lost 11 bases, V lost 6 bases, and 5 bases had no gene match. This receptor was identified in a man aged 45-65 years in good health and CMV-seronegative. The sequenced sample was PBMCs. V gene TRBV29-1 combines with J gene TRBJ2-5, with TRBD1 identical over 8 bases. The CDR3: CSVETGVQYF. The CDR3 DNA follows: TGCAGCGTCGAGACAGGGGTGCAGTACTTC.